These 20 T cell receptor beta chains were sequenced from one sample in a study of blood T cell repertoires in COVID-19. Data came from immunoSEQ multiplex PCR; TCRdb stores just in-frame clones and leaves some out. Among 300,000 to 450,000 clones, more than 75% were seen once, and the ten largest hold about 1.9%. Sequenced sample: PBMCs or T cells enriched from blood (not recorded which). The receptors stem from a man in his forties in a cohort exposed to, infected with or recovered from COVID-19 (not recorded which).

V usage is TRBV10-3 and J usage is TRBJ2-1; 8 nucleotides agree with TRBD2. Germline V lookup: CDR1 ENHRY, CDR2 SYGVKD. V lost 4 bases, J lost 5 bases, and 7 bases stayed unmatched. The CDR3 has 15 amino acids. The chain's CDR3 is CAISGASGRDNEQFF. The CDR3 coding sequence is TGTGCCATCAGTGGTGCTAGCGGGCGTGACAATGAGCAGTTCTTC.

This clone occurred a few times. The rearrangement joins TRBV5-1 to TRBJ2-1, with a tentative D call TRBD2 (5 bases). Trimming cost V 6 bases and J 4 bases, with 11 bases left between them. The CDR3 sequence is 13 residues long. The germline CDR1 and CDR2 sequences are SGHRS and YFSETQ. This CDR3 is CASTASRYNEQFF. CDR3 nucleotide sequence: TGCGCCAGCACGGCTAGCCGATACAATGAGCAGTTCTTC.

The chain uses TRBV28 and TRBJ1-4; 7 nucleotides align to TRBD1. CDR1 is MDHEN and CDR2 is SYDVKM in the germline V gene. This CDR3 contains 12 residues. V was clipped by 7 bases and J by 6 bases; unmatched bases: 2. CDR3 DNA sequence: TGTGCCAGCAAAGGGGGCCATGAAAAACTGTTTTTT. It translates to CASKGGHEKLFF.

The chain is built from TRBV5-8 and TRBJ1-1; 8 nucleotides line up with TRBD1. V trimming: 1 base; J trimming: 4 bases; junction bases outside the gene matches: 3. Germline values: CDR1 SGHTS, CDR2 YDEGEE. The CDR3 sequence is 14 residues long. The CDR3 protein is CASSLRTGGTEAFF. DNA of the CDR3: TGTGCCAGCAGCTTGCGTACAGGGGGCACTGAAGCTTTCTTT.

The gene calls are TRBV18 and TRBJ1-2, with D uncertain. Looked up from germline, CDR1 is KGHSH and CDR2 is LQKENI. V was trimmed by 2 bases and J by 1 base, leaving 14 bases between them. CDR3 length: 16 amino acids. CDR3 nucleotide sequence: TGTGCCAGCTCACCAAGAGGGTCGGAAATTAACTATGGCTACACCTTC. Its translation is CASSPRGSEINYGYTF.

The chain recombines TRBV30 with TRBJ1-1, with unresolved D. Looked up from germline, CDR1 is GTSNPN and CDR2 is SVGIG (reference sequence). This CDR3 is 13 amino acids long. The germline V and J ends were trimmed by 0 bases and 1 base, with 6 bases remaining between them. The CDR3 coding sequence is TGTGCCTGGAGTGTACAACAGAACACTGAAGCTTTCTTT. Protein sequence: CAWSVQQNTEAFF. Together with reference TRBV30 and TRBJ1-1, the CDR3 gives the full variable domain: SQTIHQWPATLVQPVGSPLSLECTVEGTSNPNLYWYRQAAGRGLQLLFYSVGIGQISSEVPQNLSASRPQDRQFILSSKKLLLSDSGFYLCAWSVQQNTEAFFGQGTRLTVV.

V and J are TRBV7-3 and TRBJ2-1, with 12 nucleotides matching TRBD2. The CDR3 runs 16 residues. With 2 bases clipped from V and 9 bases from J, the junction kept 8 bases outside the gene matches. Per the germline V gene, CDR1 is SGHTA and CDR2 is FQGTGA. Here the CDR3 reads CASSLGPTSGRSEQFF. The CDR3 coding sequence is TGTGCCAGCAGCTTAGGTCCGACTAGCGGGAGAAGTGAGCAGTTCTTC.

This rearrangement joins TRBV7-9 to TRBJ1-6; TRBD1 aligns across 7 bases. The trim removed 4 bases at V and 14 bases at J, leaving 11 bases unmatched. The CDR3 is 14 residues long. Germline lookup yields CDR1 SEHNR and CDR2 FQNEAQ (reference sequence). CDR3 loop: CASSSDRAPWALHF. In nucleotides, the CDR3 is TGTGCCAGCAGCTCAGACAGGGCCCCCTGGGCCCTCCACTTT. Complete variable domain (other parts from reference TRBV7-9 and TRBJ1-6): DTGVSQNPRHKITKRGQNVTFRCDPISEHNRLYWYRQTLGQGPEFLTYFQNEAQLEKSRLLSDRFSAERPKGSFSTLEIQRTEQGDSAMYLCASSSDRAPWALHFGNGTRLTVT.

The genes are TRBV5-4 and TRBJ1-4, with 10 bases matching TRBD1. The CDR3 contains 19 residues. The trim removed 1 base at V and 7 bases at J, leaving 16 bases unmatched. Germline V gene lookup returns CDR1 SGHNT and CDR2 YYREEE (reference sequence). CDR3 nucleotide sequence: TGTGCCAGCAGCTTGCAGGCGACAGGGGGCCTCGGTTCGGGTGAAAAACTGTTTTTT. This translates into CASSLQATGGLGSGEKLFF.

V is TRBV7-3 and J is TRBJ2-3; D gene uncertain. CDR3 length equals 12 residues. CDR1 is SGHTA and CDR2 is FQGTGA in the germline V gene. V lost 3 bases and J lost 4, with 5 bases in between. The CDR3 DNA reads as TGTGCCAGCAGCTTGTCTTCAGATACGCAGTATTTT. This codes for CASSLSSDTQYF. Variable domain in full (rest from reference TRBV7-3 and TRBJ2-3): GAGVSQTPSNKVTEKGKYVELRCDPISGHTALYWYRQSLGQGPEFLIYFQGTGAADDSGLPNDRFFAVRPEGSVSTLKIQRTERGDSAVYLCASSLSSDTQYFGPGTRLTVL.

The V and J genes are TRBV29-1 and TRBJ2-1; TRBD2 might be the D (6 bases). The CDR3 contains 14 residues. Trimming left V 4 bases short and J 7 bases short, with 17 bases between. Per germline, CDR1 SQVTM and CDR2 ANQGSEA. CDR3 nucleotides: TGCAGCGTTGTCGGGAGTCCTTTCTATAATGAGCAGTTCTTC. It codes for CSVVGSPFYNEQFF.

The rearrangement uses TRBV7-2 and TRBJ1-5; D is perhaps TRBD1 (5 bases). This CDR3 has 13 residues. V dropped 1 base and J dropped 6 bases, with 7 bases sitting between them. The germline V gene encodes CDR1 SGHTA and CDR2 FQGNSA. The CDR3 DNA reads TGTGCCAGCAGCTTAGAAACAGGTCAGCCCCAGCATTTT. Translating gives CASSLETGQPQHF.

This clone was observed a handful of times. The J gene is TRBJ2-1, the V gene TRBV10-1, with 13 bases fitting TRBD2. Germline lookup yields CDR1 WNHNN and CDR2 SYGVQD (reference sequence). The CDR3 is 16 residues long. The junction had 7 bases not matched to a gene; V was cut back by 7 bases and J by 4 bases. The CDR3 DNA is TGCGCCAGCAATAGGACTAGCGGGAGTACTTACAATGAGCAGTTCTTC. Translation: CASNRTSGSTYNEQFF.

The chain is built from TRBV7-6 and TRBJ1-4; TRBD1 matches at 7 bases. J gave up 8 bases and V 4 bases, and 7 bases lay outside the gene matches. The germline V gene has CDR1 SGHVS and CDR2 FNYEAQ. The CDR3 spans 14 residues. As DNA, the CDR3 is TGTGCCAGCAGCTCGAGGGACAGCGGGGAAAAACTGTTTTTT. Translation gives CASSSRDSGEKLFF.

CDR3 loop: CATSPQQGYEQYF. CDR3 coding DNA: TGTGCCACTTCGCCCCAACAGGGATACGAGCAGTACTTC. The chain recombines TRBV7-9 with TRBJ2-7, with a tentative D call TRBD1 (6 bases). Trimming removed 10 bases at V and 4 bases at J, with 17 bases between. The CDR3 covers 13 residues. The V gene's germline CDR1 is SEHNR and CDR2 FQNEAQ (reference sequence). The full variable domain, with the rest looked up from reference TRBV7-9 and TRBJ2-7, is DTGVSQNPRHKITKRGQNVTFRCDPISEHNRLYWYRQTLGQGPEFLTYFQNEAQLEKSRLLSDRFSAERPKGSFSTLEIQRTEQGDSAMYLCATSPQQGYEQYFGPGTRLTVT.

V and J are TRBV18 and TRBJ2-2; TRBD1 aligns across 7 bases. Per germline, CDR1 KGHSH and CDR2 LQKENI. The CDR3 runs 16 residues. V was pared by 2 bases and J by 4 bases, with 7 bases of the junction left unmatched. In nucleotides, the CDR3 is TGTGCCAGCTCACCAAGGGGGCCGGGGACCACCGGGGAGCTGTTTTTT. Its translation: CASSPRGPGTTGELFF.

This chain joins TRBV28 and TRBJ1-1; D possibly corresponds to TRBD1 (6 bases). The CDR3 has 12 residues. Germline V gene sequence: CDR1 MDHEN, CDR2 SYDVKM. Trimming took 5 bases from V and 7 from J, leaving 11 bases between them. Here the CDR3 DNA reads TGTGCCAGCAGTCCGGACAGAGGTGAAGCTTTCTTT. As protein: CASSPDRGEAFF.

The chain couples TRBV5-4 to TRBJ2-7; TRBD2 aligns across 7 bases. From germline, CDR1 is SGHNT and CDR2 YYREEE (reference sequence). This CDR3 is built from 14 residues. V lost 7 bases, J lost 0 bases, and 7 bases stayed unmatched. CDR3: CASEAGDSSYEQYF. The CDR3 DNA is TGTGCCAGCGAGGCGGGGGATAGCTCCTACGAGCAGTACTTC. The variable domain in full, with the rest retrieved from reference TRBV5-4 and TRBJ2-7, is ETGVTQSPTHLIKTRGQQVTLRCSSQSGHNTVSWYQQALGQGPQFIFQYYREEENGRGNFPPRFSGLQFPNYSSELNVNALELDDSALYLCASEAGDSSYEQYFGPGTRLTVT.

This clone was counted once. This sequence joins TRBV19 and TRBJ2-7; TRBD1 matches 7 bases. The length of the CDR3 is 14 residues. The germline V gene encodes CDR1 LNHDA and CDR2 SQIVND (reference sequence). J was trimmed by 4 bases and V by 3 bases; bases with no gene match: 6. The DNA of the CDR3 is TGTGCCAGTAGTATCTTCCTGGGACAGTACGAGCAGTACTTC. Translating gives CASSIFLGQYEQYF.

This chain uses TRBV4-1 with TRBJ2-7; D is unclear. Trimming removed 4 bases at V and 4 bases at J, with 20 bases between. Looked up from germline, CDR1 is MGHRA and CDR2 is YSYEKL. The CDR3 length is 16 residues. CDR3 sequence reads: CASSLKHELVAYEQYF. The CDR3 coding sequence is TGCGCCAGCAGCCTAAAGCACGAGCTAGTTGCTTACGAGCAGTACTTC.